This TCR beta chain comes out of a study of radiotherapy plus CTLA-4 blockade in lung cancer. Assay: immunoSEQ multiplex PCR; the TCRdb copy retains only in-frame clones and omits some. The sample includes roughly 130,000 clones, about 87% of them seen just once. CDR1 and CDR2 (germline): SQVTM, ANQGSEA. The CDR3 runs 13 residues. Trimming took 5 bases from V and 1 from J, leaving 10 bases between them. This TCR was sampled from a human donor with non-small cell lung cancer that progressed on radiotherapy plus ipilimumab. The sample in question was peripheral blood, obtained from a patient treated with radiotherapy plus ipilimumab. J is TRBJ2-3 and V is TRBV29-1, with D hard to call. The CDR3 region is CSVRSGGTDTQYF. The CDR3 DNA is TGCAGCGTTCGGTCTGGGGGCACAGATACGCAGTATTTT.